The 2 T cell receptor beta chains given below trace back to one sample, sequenced in a study of T cell repertoires in cytomegalovirus infection. TCRdb reprocessed the reads with MiXCR, giving one entry per CDR3 protein. The data hold approximately 270,000 distinct CDR3 sequences, with less than 25% observed a single time. The antigens for these receptors are not known. The sequencing used cultured PBMCs, collected from culture after CMV antigen stimulation. These receptors all come from a human donor in good health (CMV status not recorded). Some clones in this sample may be carry-over from other donors' samples.

The CDR3 nucleotides read TGTGCCAGCAGTTACGGTCACCTGGCCACTGAAGCTTTCTTT. It encodes CASSYGHLATEAFF. The rearrangement joins TRBV6-6 to TRBJ1-1; D uncertain. The CDR3 covers 14 residues. Germline V gene sequence: CDR1 MNHNY, CDR2 SVGAGI (reference sequence). The germline V and J ends were trimmed by 2 bases and 4 bases, with 11 bases remaining between them.

This clonotype was detected many times. This sequence joins TRBV7-2 and TRBJ2-1; 9 nucleotides match TRBD2. Germline V gives CDR1 SGHTA, CDR2 FQGNSA. V shed 5 bases and J 9 bases; nucleotides not matched to a gene: 11. The CDR3 is made up of 15 amino acids. CDR3 loop: CASSTPAGGPAEQFF. The CDR3 region has the DNA TGTGCCAGCAGCACCCCCGCGGGAGGGCCAGCTGAGCAGTTCTTC.